The 31 T cell receptor beta chains in this list originate from one sample, sequenced in a study of shared clonotypes between healthy human individuals. The assay was immunoSEQ multiplex PCR, and TCRdb's table has in-frame clones only and misses some. There are approximately 2.1 million clones in the sample; more than 85% occur only once, and under 0.45% lies in the top ten. The specimen was naive CD4+ T cells from PBMCs. Regarding subset: CD45RA+ positively selected. The receptors were sampled from a man younger than 35 in good health. Some clones in this sample may be carry-over from other donors' samples.

This sequence joins TRBV4-1 and TRBJ1-5; D is unresolved. Trimming shortened V by 2 bases and J by 4 bases, and 9 bases separated the two germline ends. The CDR3 totals 14 residues. Germline values: CDR1 MGHRA, CDR2 YSYEKL. CDR3 in DNA: TGCGCCAGCAGCCAATTACAGACTAATCAGCCCCAGCATTTT. Its translation is CASSQLQTNQPQHF.

The chain links TRBV5-1 to TRBJ1-4; no clear D gene. The CDR3 spans 14 residues. Germline V CDR1 and CDR2: SGHRS, YFSETQ. The V gene lost 5 bases and the J gene lost 4 bases, with 12 bases spanning the gap. CDR3 in amino acids: CASRNDGGNEKLFF. As DNA, the CDR3 is TGCGCCAGCAGGAACGACGGAGGTAATGAAAAACTGTTTTTT.

V is TRBV15 and J is TRBJ1-5; possible D gene TRBD1, 5 bases. V lost 3 bases and J lost 5, with 14 bases in between. The V gene's germline CDR1 is LNHNV and CDR2 YYDKDF (reference sequence). The CDR3 spans 15 residues. The CDR3 sequence is CATSSRRREYQPQHF. DNA of the CDR3: TGTGCCACCAGCAGCAGACGCAGGGAGTATCAGCCCCAGCATTTT.

This clone turned up a few times. The chain is built from TRBV28 and TRBJ1-1; no clear D gene. The germline V gene has CDR1 MDHEN and CDR2 SYDVKM. The CDR3 totals 12 residues. Trimming stripped 6 bases from V and 5 bases from J, with 10 bases between. The chain's CDR3 is CASRVMGTEAFF. CDR3 DNA: TGTGCCAGCAGGGTGATGGGGACTGAAGCTTTCTTT.

The chain is built from TRBV6-5 and TRBJ2-5; D ambiguous. Germline V gives CDR1 MNHEY, CDR2 SVGAGI. This CDR3 is built from 11 residues. The V and J ends lost 4 bases and 4 bases respectively, with 4 bases between them. As DNA, the CDR3 is TGTGCCAGCAGTTCCCTAGAGACCCAGTACTTC. Encoded protein: CASSSLETQYF.

In its sample, this clone was seen once. V is TRBV18 and J is TRBJ2-7, with D perhaps TRBD1 or TRBD2 (5 bases each). CDR3 length equals 15 residues. Trimming left V 6 bases short and J 3 bases short, with 18 bases between. The germline CDR1 and CDR2 sequences are KGHSH and LQKENI. The CDR3 protein is CASSASGGSLYEQYF. For the CDR3, the DNA is TGTGCCAGCTCCGCTTCTGGGGGATCGCTCTACGAGCAGTACTTC. Supplemented by reference TRBV18 and TRBJ2-7, the full variable domain reads NAGVMQNPRHLVRRRGQEARLRCSPMKGHSHVYWYRQLPEEGLKFMVYLQKENIIDESGMPKERFSAEFPKEGPSILRIQQVVRGDSAAYFCASSASGGSLYEQYFGPGTRLTVT.

The CDR3 here is CASSLAPAGGVAGANVLTF. DNA of the CDR3: TGTGCCAGCAGCTTGGCCCCGGCGGGCGGGGTCGCTGGGGCCAACGTCCTGACTTTC. The rearrangement links TRBV5-4 to TRBJ2-6; D is possibly TRBD2 (6 bases). The CDR3 is 19 residues long. V dropped 0 bases and J dropped 2 bases, with 18 bases sitting between them. In germline, CDR1 is SGHNT, CDR2 YYREEE (reference sequence).

The chain carries TRBV7-6 and TRBJ1-1, with no clear D. In germline, CDR1 is SGHVS, CDR2 FNYEAQ. V lost 5 bases and J 10 bases, leaving 17 bases between the germline ends. This CDR3 spans 13 amino acids. The CDR3 is CASSGRYPEGAFF. CDR3 bases: TGTGCCAGCAGCGGCAGGTATCCAGAGGGAGCTTTCTTT.

The rearrangement links TRBV2 to TRBJ1-4, with D possibly matching TRBD1 (5 bases). Germline CDR1 reads SNHLY; CDR2 reads FYNNEI. The CDR3 length is 11 residues. Trimming removed 8 bases at V and 8 bases at J, with 9 bases between. CDR3 DNA sequence: TGTGCCAGCCGGGGCGAAGAAAAACTGTTTTTT. Protein sequence: CASRGEEKLFF.

The chain is built from TRBV14 and TRBJ2-5; 8 positions match TRBD2. The CDR3 has 15 amino acids. Per germline, CDR1 SGHDN and CDR2 FVKESK. The ends lost 1 base at V and 6 bases at J; junction bases unmatched: 7. CDR3 protein: CASSQVTSGWKTQYF. The CDR3 DNA reads as TGTGCCAGCAGCCAAGTTACTAGCGGATGGAAGACCCAGTACTTC.

The chain carries TRBV4-2 and TRBJ2-7; 7 bases map to TRBD1. This CDR3 contains 15 residues. V lost 0 bases, J lost 5 bases, and 7 bases stayed unmatched. Germline V gene lookup returns CDR1 LGHNA and CDR2 YNFKEQ. The CDR3 here is CASSQDLTGWNEQYF. As DNA, the CDR3 is TGTGCCAGCAGCCAAGATTTGACAGGGTGGAACGAGCAGTACTTC.

V is TRBV5-1 and J is TRBJ2-1; TRBD2 aligns across 11 bases. Looked up from germline, CDR1 is SGHRS and CDR2 is YFSETQ. The CDR3 runs 15 residues. Unmatched junction bases numbered 8, after V lost 2 bases and J lost 10 bases. The CDR3 sequence is CASSFALAGGWEQFF. The CDR3 bases are TGCGCCAGCAGCTTCGCCCTAGCGGGAGGTTGGGAGCAGTTCTTC.

This chain joins TRBV4-2 and TRBJ1-2; TRBD1 might be the D (6 bases). V lost 1 base to trimming and J lost 0 bases, with 12 bases between them. CDR3 size: 16 residues. Germline assignment: CDR1 LGHNA and CDR2 YNFKEQ. CDR3 loop: CASSQGGGQSNYGYTF. Here the CDR3 DNA reads TGTGCCAGCAGCCAAGGGGGAGGACAGTCTAACTATGGCTACACCTTC.

The V gene is TRBV5-1, the J gene TRBJ2-4, with D hard to call. V lost 4 bases and J 9 bases, leaving 11 bases between the germline ends. The CDR3 length is 12 residues. Germline assignment: CDR1 SGHRS and CDR2 YFSETQ. The CDR3 sequence: CASSPDGGIQYF. Here the CDR3 DNA reads TGCGCCAGCAGCCCGGACGGCGGCATTCAGTACTTC.

This chain links TRBV5-1 with TRBJ2-7; 10 bases map to TRBD2. CDR3 length equals 15 residues. CDR1 and CDR2 from the germline V gene are SGHRS and YFSETQ. The junction had 7 bases not matched to a gene; V was cut back by 6 bases and J by 1 base. CDR3 in amino acids: CASTPPSGRSYEQYF. Here the CDR3 DNA reads TGCGCCAGCACCCCTCCTAGCGGGAGATCCTACGAGCAGTACTTC.

The rearrangement uses TRBV5-1 and TRBJ2-7, with 10 bases that match TRBD1. V lost 4 bases to trimming and J lost 2 bases; unmatched junction nucleotides: 12. Germline-derived CDR1 and CDR2 are SGHRS and YFSETQ. The CDR3 spans 17 residues. CDR3 DNA: TGCGCCAGCAGCGAAAGCCCCCCCGGACAGGGGGCCTACGAGCAGTACTTC. Translation gives CASSESPPGQGAYEQYF.

V is TRBV5-1 and J is TRBJ2-7, with D tentatively TRBD2 (6 bases). There are 15 residues in the CDR3. CDR1 is SGHRS and CDR2 is YFSETQ in the germline V gene. V was pared by 3 bases and J by 4 bases, with 17 bases between. CDR3 amino acids: CASSYGAVGTYEQYF. The CDR3 DNA sequence: TGCGCCAGCAGCTATGGGGCCGTGGGGACTTACGAGCAGTACTTC.

The chain joins TRBV19 to TRBJ2-1; 14 bases are a match to TRBD2. The CDR3 is 15 amino acids. V was pared by 6 bases and J by 7 bases, with 5 bases of the junction left unmatched. Germline values: CDR1 LNHDA, CDR2 SQIVND (reference sequence). Written as DNA, the CDR3 is TGTGCCAGTAGGGCCGGGACTAGCGGGAGTAATGAGCAGTTCTTC. Protein: CASRAGTSGSNEQFF.

The V call is TRBV5-1, the J call TRBJ2-7; 14 positions agree with TRBD2. CDR1 SGHRS and CDR2 YFSETQ come from the germline V gene. CDR3 length: 15 amino acids. With V trimmed by 8 bases and J by 6 bases, 10 bases remained unmatched. Here the CDR3 DNA reads TGCGCCAGTCGTCTCGGACTAGCGGGAGGCCTCGAGCAGTACTTC. Encoded protein: CASRLGLAGGLEQYF.

This rearrangement joins TRBV4-2 to TRBJ2-3; 7 bases match TRBD2. V was clipped by 5 bases and J by 4 bases; unmatched bases: 12. Germline CDR1 reads LGHNA; CDR2 reads YNFKEQ. The length of the CDR3 is 16 residues. DNA for the CDR3: TGTGCCAGCAGCTCCGGGGGAGGGATGCGCGCAGATACGCAGTATTTT. Its translation is CASSSGGGMRADTQYF.

The genes are TRBV28 and TRBJ1-6, with D possibly TRBD1 on 5 matching bases. Trimming took off 4 bases at V and 9 bases at J, with 13 bases between the two ends. This CDR3 is built from 14 residues. Per the germline V gene, CDR1 is MDHEN and CDR2 is SYDVKM. In DNA, the CDR3 is TGTGCCAGCAGTTCGATAACAGGAATTTCACCCCTCCACTTT. Its translation: CASSSITGISPLHF.

The chain has TRBV28 and TRBJ1-5; 7 bases are a match to TRBD1. The germline V gene encodes CDR1 MDHEN and CDR2 SYDVKM. The length of the CDR3 is 15 residues. The trim removed 8 bases at V and 4 bases at J, leaving 11 bases unmatched. The CDR3 DNA is TGTGCCAGCCAAACACGCAGGGGGAGGAATCAGCCCCAGCATTTT. It codes for CASQTRRGRNQPQHF.

The chain recombines TRBV9 with TRBJ2-2; the D gene is possibly TRBD2 (6 bases). CDR1 and CDR2 from the germline V gene are SGDLS and YYNGEE. V lost 2 bases, J lost 3 bases, and 29 bases lay in between. The CDR3 is 21 amino acids. This CDR3 is CASSVPRRDFARGTDTGELFF. The CDR3 DNA reads TGTGCCAGCAGCGTCCCGAGGCGGGATTTCGCCCGGGGCACGGACACCGGGGAGCTGTTTTTT.

The V and J genes are TRBV29-1 and TRBJ2-2; maybe TRBD1 (7 bases). The V gene's germline CDR1 is SQVTM and CDR2 ANQGSEA. CDR3 size: 14 residues. V lost 7 bases and J 7 bases, leaving 19 bases between the germline ends. The CDR3 DNA sequence: TGCAGCGCGGGGGCAGGGGGACGAGGCGGGGAGCTGTTTTTT. It codes for CSAGAGGRGGELFF.

This clone was counted a single time. The rearrangement joins TRBV7-8 to TRBJ2-5, with D unresolved. The V end was cut by 3 bases, the J end by 3 bases, with 23 bases between. CDR3 size: 18 residues. The germline V gene encodes CDR1 SGHVS and CDR2 FQNEAQ. The CDR3 here is CASSLKMVSDFGEETQYF. CDR3 in DNA: TGTGCCAGCAGCTTGAAAATGGTCAGCGATTTCGGTGAAGAGACCCAGTACTTC.

The chain combines TRBV27 with TRBJ2-7; 7 bases fit TRBD2. V lost 6 bases and J lost 6; bases outside the gene matches: 17. CDR3 length: 16 residues. CDR1 is MNHEY and CDR2 is SMNVEV in the germline V gene (reference sequence). CDR3 sequence: CASRPPRAGVISEQYF. DNA for the CDR3: TGTGCCAGCAGGCCTCCCCGTGCGGGAGTGATTAGCGAGCAGTACTTC.

J is TRBJ2-5 and V is TRBV7-9; possible D gene TRBD1, 5 bases. Between the trimmed V and J ends, which lost 2 bases and 5 bases, there was a span of 9 bases. CDR1 is SEHNR and CDR2 is FQNEAQ in the germline V gene (reference sequence). This CDR3 is built from 13 residues. The CDR3 here is CASSLSRVETQYF. The DNA for the CDR3 is TGTGCCAGCAGCTTATCCAGGGTGGAGACCCAGTACTTC.

This chain links TRBV30 with TRBJ1-5; 7 nucleotides agree with TRBD1. Germline trimming cut 2 bases from V and 5 bases from J; bases unmatched to any gene: 3. Germline CDR1 and CDR2: GTSNPN and SVGIG (reference sequence). This CDR3 spans 13 amino acids. The CDR3 reads CAWSTTGDQPQHF. As DNA, the CDR3 is TGTGCCTGGAGTACCACAGGGGATCAGCCCCAGCATTTT.

The chain employs TRBV7-9 and TRBJ2-7, with D possibly TRBD2 on 5 matching bases. This CDR3 region has 14 residues. The germline CDR1 and CDR2 sequences are SEHNR and FQNEAQ (reference sequence). V lost 5 bases, J lost 2 bases, and 13 bases lay in between. The CDR3 DNA sequence: TGTGCCAGCAGCGTTGGACTGGAGACCTACGAGCAGTACTTC. Protein: CASSVGLETYEQYF.

The rearrangement uses TRBV7-6 and TRBJ1-5; D possibly corresponds to TRBD1 (5 bases). V was cut by 1 base and J by 6 bases, with 16 bases left in between. The CDR3 is made up of 16 amino acids. Germline V gives CDR1 SGHVS, CDR2 FNYEAQ. The CDR3 loop reads CASSLGGRRSGQPQHF. CDR3 sequence (DNA): TGTGCCAGCAGCTTAGGGGGACGCAGGTCAGGTCAGCCCCAGCATTTT. The whole variable domain, remainder taken from reference TRBV7-6 and TRBJ1-5, is GAGVSQSPRYKVTKRGQDVALRCDPISGHVSLYWYRQALGQGPEFLTYFNYEAQQDKSGLPNDRFSAERPEGSISTLTIQRTEQRDSAMYRCASSLGGRRSGQPQHFGDGTRLSIL.

The rearrangement uses TRBV6-1 and TRBJ2-5, with 11 positions matching TRBD2. J lost 3 bases, V lost 2 bases, and 8 bases had no gene match. In germline, CDR1 is MNHNS, CDR2 SASEGT. The CDR3 spans 17 residues. DNA for the CDR3: TGTGCCAGCAGTGAATGGGTTAGCGGGAGGGCTGAAGAGACCCAGTACTTC. Translating it yields CASSEWVSGRAEETQYF.